These 2 T cell receptor beta chains were sequenced from one sample in a study of cytotoxic CD8 clonotypes in ibrutinib-treated CLL. Sequenced by immunoSEQ multiplex PCR; TCRdb stores in-frame clones only, minus some. The profile shows tens of thousands of clones, 90% of them singletons. Sequencing used PBMCs, obtained after 12 months of ibrutinib treatment. The receptor set was obtained from a human donor with chronic lymphocytic leukemia.

The chain joins TRBV18 to TRBJ2-7, with a weak D call TRBD1 (5 bases). Deletions cut 3 bases from V and 3 bases from J, with 15 bases between. The CDR3 spans 15 residues. The germline gives CDR1 KGHSH, CDR2 LQKENI. CDR3: CASSPPTEVVYEQYF. CDR3 DNA: TGTGCCAGCTCACCCCCGACAGAGGTGGTCTACGAGCAGTACTTC.

V is TRBV28 and J is TRBJ2-1; TRBD1 matches 9 bases. With 4 bases clipped from V and 9 bases from J, the junction kept 10 bases outside the gene matches. Germline CDR1 and CDR2: MDHEN and SYDVKM. The CDR3 totals 15 residues. As DNA, the CDR3 is TGTGCCAGCAGTTCCGGGACAGGGATTTTTGGTGAGCAGTTCTTC. It is translated as CASSSGTGIFGEQFF. The full variable domain, in which reference TRBV28 and TRBJ2-1 provide the parts outside the CDR3, is DVKVTQSSRYLVKRTGEKVFLECVQDMDHENMFWYRQDPGLGLRLIYFSYDVKMKEKGDIPEGYSVSREKKERFSLILESASTNQTSMYLCASSSGTGIFGEQFFGPGTRLTVL.